The text below deals with one T cell receptor (beta chain). Its specificity is not known. This sample is drawn from a study of tumor-infiltrating lymphocytes in primary liver carcinoma. Blood RNA came from unsorted whole blood; germline DNA was also extracted. Around 4 milliliters of peripheral blood were gathered ahead of the operation. The CDR3 has 18 residues. The germline gives CDR1 MNHNS, CDR2 SASEGT. V lost 7 bases and J 2 bases, leaving 26 bases between the germline ends. From around 530 ng of total RNA, TCR beta-specific cDNA was reverse-transcribed using a constant-region primer. It was through three nested multiplex PCR rounds of slightly modified ARM-PCR that TCR beta libraries arose. The first two PCR rounds used TRBV1-TRBV30 primers with a Cbeta primer, nine to eleven cycles each. TCRdb used MiXCR to reprocess the multiplex PCR reads, holding one entry per CDR3 protein. The sample records about 210,000 distinct CDR3 sequences, 65% being singletons.

Points from the study as a whole: Blood's top-250-clone fraction was significantly lower than that of tumors (p = 0.039).

This sequence joins TRBV6-1 and TRBJ2-5; a weak D match, TRBD1 (7 bases). The receptor was derived from a woman aged 55-70 years with primary liver carcinoma and hepatitis B virus infection. Sequenced material: peripheral blood. CDR3 sequence (DNA): TGTGCCAGCACCCAAGAGTGGACGGAGGGGGCGTTTCAAGAGACCCAGTACTTC. It is translated as CASTQEWTEGAFQETQYF.